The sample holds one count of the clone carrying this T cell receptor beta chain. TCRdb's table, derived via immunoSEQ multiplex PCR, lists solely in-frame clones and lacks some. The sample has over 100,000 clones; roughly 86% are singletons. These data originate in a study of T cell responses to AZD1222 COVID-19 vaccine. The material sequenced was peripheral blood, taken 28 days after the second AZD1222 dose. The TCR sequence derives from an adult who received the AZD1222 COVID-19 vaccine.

CDR3 nucleotide sequence: TGTGCCAGCCCTCCCCGCTCCAACACTGAAGCTTTCTTT. Translated: CASPPRSNTEAFF. This sequence joins TRBV25-1 and TRBJ1-1; D remains unclear. Per the germline V gene, CDR1 is MGHDK and CDR2 is SYGVNS. V was trimmed by 8 bases and J by 2 bases, leaving 12 bases between them. There are 13 residues in the CDR3.